A selection of T cell receptor beta chains follows, all from one sample in a study of blood T cell repertoires in COVID-19. This table comes from immunoSEQ multiplex PCR, and its TCRdb copy is limited to in-frame clones, with some not included. This table has about 290,000 clones, 89% appearing once. The sequencing sample was made of PBMCs or T cells enriched from blood (not recorded which). Receptor source: a woman between 40 and 55 years old who had recovered from COVID-19. Each CDR3 is given with its conserved first and last residue. Fields, in order: clone size, J gene, D gene, V gene, CDR3 protein, CDR3 DNA. The D gene is left open where the match is weak. A row's size may be missing; if present it is once, few, many or a size class.

clone size: .
J gene: TRBJ2-7
D gene: TRBD1
V gene: TRBV5-4
CDR3 protein: CASSFLGTGGYEQYF
CDR3 DNA: TGTGCCAGCAGCTTTCTGGGGACAGGGGGCTACGAGCAGTACTTC

clone size: .
J gene: TRBJ1-2
D gene: TRBD1
V gene: TRBV3-1/TRBV3-2
CDR3 protein: CASSQADRGYGYTF
CDR3 DNA: TGTGCCAGCAGCCAGGCGGACAGGGGCTATGGCTACACCTTC

clone size: .
J gene: TRBJ1-4
D gene: TRBD1
V gene: TRBV7-8
CDR3 protein: CASSLVMSTGAYGATNEKLFF
CDR3 DNA: TGTGCCAGCAGCTTAGTGATGTCAACAGGGGCGTACGGAGCAACTAATGAAAAACTGTTTTTT

clone size: once
J gene: TRBJ2-3
D gene: TRBD2
V gene: TRBV6-5
CDR3 protein: CASRTSGRTDTQYF
CDR3 DNA: TGTGCCAGCAGGACTAGCGGGCGCACAGATACGCAGTATTTT

clone size: .
J gene: TRBJ1-5
D gene: TRBD1
V gene: TRBV7-6
CDR3 protein: CASSPRTGDINQPQHF
CDR3 DNA: TGTGCCAGCAGCCCTCGGACAGGGGATATCAATCAGCCCCAGCATTTT

clone size: .
J gene: TRBJ1-1
D gene: .
V gene: TRBV12-3/TRBV12-4
CDR3 protein: CASSFRGTEAFF
CDR3 DNA: TGTGCCAGCAGCTTTAGGGGTACTGAAGCTTTCTTT

clone size: .
J gene: TRBJ2-2
D gene: TRBD2
V gene: TRBV7-8
CDR3 protein: CASSYRREGHGELFF
CDR3 DNA: TGTGCCAGCAGCTATAGGCGGGAGGGCCACGGGGAGCTGTTTTTT

clone size: .
J gene: TRBJ1-4
D gene: .
V gene: TRBV2
CDR3 protein: CARAGQTNEKLFF
CDR3 DNA: TGTGCCAGGGCCGGACAGACAAATGAAAAACTGTTTTTT

clone size: .
J gene: TRBJ2-5
D gene: .
V gene: TRBV6-5
CDR3 protein: CASSSLGETQYF
CDR3 DNA: TGTGCCAGCAGTTCCCTAGGAGAGACCCAGTACTTC

clone size: few
J gene: TRBJ2-1
D gene: .
V gene: TRBV5-4
CDR3 protein: CASSSTSRGNEQFF
CDR3 DNA: TGTGCCAGCAGCTCGACTTCTAGGGGCAATGAGCAGTTCTTC

clone size: .
J gene: TRBJ1-2
D gene: .
V gene: TRBV12-1
CDR3 protein: CASSFKIEGYTF
CDR3 DNA: TGTGCCAGCAGCTTTAAAATCGAGGGCTACACCTTC

clone size: .
J gene: TRBJ1-5
D gene: .
V gene: TRBV2
CDR3 protein: CASNRYGSNQPQHF
CDR3 DNA: TGTGCCAGCAATCGGTACGGGAGCAATCAGCCCCAGCATTTT

clone size: .
J gene: TRBJ1-1
D gene: TRBD1
V gene: TRBV5-1
CDR3 protein: CASSLGQQGATEAFF
CDR3 DNA: TGCGCCAGCAGCTTGGGTCAACAGGGGGCCACTGAAGCTTTCTTT

clone size: .
J gene: TRBJ1-2
D gene: .
V gene: TRBV29-1
CDR3 protein: CSVGGGRGYGYTF
CDR3 DNA: TGCAGCGTTGGAGGAGGGAGAGGCTATGGCTACACCTTC

clone size: .
J gene: TRBJ2-3
D gene: TRBD1
V gene: TRBV27
CDR3 protein: CASSSRGQGLLDTQYF
CDR3 DNA: TGTGCCAGCAGTTCACGAGGACAGGGTCTGTTGGATACGCAGTATTTT

clone size: .
J gene: TRBJ2-7
D gene: TRBD2
V gene: TRBV4-3
CDR3 protein: CASSQLGRELGGQYF
CDR3 DNA: TGCGCCAGCAGCCAACTTGGGCGGGAGCTTGGAGGGCAGTACTTC

clone size: .
J gene: TRBJ2-3
D gene: TRBD2
V gene: TRBV5-1
CDR3 protein: CASSLNPSGSGADTQYF
CDR3 DNA: TGCGCCAGCAGCTTGAATCCTAGCGGGAGCGGGGCAGATACGCAGTATTTT

clone size: .
J gene: TRBJ2-2
D gene: TRBD1
V gene: TRBV5-1
CDR3 protein: CASSLGGQQYFSGTGELFF
CDR3 DNA: TGCGCCAGCAGCTTGGGGGGACAGCAATACTTCTCAGGGACCGGGGAGCTGTTTTTT

clone size: once
J gene: TRBJ2-2
D gene: TRBD2
V gene: TRBV27
CDR3 protein: CASSSQPQFAGRGTGELFF
CDR3 DNA: TGTGCCAGCAGTTCGCAACCCCAATTTGCAGGGCGGGGGACCGGGGAGCTGTTTTTT

clone size: once
J gene: TRBJ1-2
D gene: .
V gene: TRBV18
CDR3 protein: CASSPAGEPNYGYTF
CDR3 DNA: TGTGCCAGCTCACCAGCGGGGGAGCCTAACTATGGCTACACCTTC

clone size: .
J gene: TRBJ2-4
D gene: TRBD1
V gene: TRBV7-8
CDR3 protein: CASSPTGWNIQYF
CDR3 DNA: TGTGCCAGCAGCCCGACAGGGTGGAACATTCAGTACTTC

clone size: .
J gene: TRBJ1-6
D gene: .
V gene: TRBV5-1
CDR3 protein: CASSTAGLRKLGNSPLHF
CDR3 DNA: TGCGCCAGCTCAACGGCAGGGTTGAGGAAGCTTGGAAATTCACCCCTCCACTTT

clone size: .
J gene: TRBJ2-7
D gene: .
V gene: TRBV6-5
CDR3 protein: CASKKGAYEQYF
CDR3 DNA: TGTGCCAGCAAAAAAGGGGCCTACGAGCAGTACTTC

clone size: .
J gene: TRBJ1-2
D gene: .
V gene: TRBV25-1
CDR3 protein: CASSEYGVGDPTF
CDR3 DNA: TGTGCCAGCAGTGAATATGGAGTAGGGGATCCTACCTTC